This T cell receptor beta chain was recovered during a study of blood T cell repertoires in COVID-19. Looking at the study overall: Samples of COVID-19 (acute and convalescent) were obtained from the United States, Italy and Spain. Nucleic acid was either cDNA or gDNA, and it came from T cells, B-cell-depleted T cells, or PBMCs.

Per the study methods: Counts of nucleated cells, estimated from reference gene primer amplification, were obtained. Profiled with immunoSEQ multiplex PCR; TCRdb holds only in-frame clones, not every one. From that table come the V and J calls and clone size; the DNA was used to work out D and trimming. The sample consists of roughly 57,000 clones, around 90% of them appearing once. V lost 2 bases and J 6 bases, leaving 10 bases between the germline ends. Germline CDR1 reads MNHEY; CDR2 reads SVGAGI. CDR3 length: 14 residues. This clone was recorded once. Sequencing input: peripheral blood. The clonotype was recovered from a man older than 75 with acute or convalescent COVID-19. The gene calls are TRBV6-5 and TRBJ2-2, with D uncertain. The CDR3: CASSYGGRPGELFF. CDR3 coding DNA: TGTGCCAGCAGTTACGGTGGCCGTCCCGGGGAGCTGTTTTTT.